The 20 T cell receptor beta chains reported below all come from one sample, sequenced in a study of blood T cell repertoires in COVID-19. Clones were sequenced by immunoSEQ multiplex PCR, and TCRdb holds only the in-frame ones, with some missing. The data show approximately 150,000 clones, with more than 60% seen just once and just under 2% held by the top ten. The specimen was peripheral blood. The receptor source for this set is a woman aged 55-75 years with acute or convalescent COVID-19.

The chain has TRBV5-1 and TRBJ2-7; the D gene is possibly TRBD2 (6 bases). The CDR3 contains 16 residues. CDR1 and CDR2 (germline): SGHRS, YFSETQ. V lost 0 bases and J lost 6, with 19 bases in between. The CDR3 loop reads CASSLVSSASVPEQYF. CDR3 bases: TGCGCCAGCAGCTTGGTCTCTTCGGCTAGCGTGCCCGAGCAGTACTTC.

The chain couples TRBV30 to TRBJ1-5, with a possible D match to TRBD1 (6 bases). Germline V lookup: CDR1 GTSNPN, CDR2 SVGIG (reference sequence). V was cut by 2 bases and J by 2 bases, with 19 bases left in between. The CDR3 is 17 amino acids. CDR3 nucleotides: TGTGCCTGGAGTAGGCCCAAAAGACAGGCGGGCAATCAGCCCCAGCATTTT. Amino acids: CAWSRPKRQAGNQPQHF.

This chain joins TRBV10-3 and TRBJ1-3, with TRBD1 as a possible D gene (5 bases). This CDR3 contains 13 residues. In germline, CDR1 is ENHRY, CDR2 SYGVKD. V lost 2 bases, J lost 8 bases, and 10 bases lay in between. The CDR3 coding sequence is TGTGCCATCAGTGAGCTGGTCAGGGACACCATATATTTT. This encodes CAISELVRDTIYF.

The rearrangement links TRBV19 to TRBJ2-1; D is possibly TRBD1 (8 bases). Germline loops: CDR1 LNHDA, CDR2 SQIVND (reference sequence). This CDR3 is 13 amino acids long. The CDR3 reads CASGTGLLGEQFF. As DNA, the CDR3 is TGTGCGAGCGGGACAGGCCTTCTGGGGGAGCAGTTCTTC.

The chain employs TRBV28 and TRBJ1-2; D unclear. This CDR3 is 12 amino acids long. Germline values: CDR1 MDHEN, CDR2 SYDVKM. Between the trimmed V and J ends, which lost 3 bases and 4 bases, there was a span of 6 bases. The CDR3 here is CASSLGSYGYTF. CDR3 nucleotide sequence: TGTGCCAGCAGTTTGGGGAGCTATGGCTACACCTTC.

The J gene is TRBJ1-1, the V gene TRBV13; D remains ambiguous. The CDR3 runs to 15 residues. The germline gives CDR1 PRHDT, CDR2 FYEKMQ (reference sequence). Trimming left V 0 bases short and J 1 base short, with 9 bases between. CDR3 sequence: CASSLGPFGNTEAFF. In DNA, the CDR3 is TGTGCCAGCAGCTTAGGCCCTTTCGGGAACACTGAAGCTTTCTTT.

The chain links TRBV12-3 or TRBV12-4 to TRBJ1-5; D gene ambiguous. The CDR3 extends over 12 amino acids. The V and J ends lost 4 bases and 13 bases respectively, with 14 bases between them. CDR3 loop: CASSYSGKGQHF. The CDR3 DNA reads TGTGCCAGCAGTTACTCGGGGAAGGGACAGCATTTT.

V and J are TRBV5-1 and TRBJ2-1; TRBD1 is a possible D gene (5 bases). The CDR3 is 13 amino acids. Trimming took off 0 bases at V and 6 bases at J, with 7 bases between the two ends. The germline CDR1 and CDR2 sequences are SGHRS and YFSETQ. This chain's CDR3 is CASSLEGLNEQFF. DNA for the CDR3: TGCGCCAGCAGCTTGGAGGGGCTCAATGAGCAGTTCTTC. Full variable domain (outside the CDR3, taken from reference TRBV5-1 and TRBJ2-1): KAGVTQTPRYLIKTRGQQVTLSCSPISGHRSVSWYQQTPGQGLQFLFEYFSETQRNKGNFPGRFSGRQFSNSRSEMNVSTLELGDSALYLCASSLEGLNEQFFGPGTRLTVL.

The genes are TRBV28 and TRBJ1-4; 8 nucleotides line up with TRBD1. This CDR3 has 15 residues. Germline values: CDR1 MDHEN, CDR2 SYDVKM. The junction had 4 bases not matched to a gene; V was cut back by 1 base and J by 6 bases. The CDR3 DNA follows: TGTGCCAGCAGTTTATTCCAGGGGGCTTATGAAAAACTGTTTTTT. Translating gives CASSLFQGAYEKLFF.

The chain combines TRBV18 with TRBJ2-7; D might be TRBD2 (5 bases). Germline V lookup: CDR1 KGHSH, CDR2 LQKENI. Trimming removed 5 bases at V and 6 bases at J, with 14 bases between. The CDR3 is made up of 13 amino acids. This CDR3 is CASSSDLVSEQYF. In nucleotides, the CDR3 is TGTGCCAGCTCATCGGACTTAGTTAGCGAGCAGTACTTC.

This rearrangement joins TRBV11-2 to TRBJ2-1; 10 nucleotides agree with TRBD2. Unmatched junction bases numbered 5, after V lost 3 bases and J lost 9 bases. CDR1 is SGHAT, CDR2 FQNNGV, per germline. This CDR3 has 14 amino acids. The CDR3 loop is CASSFSGRNGEQFF. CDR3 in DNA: TGTGCCAGCAGCTTTAGCGGGAGGAACGGTGAGCAGTTCTTC.

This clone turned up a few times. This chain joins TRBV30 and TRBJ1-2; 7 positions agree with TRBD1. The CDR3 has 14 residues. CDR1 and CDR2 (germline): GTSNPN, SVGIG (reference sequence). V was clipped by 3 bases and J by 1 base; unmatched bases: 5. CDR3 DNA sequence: TGTGCCTGGAGGACGGACAGGATTAACTATGGCTACACCTTC. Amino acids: CAWRTDRINYGYTF.

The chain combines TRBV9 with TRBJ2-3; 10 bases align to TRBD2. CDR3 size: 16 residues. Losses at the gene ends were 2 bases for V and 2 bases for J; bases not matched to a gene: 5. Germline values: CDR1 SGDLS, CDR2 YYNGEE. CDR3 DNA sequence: TGTGCCAGCAGCGTCGGACTAGCGGATTTCACAGATACGCAGTATTTT. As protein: CASSVGLADFTDTQYF. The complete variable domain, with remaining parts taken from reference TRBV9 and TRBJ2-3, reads DSGVTQTPKHLITATGQRVTLRCSPRSGDLSVYWYQQSLDQGLQFLIQYYNGEERAKGNILERFSAQQFPDLHSELNLSSLELGDSALYFCASSVGLADFTDTQYFGPGTRLTVL.

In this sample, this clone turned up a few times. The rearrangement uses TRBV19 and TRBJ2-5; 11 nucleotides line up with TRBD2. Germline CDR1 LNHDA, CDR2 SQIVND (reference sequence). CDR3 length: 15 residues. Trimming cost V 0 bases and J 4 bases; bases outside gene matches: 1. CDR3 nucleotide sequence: TGTGCCAGTAGTATAGAACTAGCGGGAGTAGAGACCCAGTACTTC. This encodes CASSIELAGVETQYF.

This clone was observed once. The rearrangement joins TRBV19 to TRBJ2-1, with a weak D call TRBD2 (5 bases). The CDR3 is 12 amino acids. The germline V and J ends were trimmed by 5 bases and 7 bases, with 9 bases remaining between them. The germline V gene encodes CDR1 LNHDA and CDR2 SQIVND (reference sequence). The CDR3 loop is CASSATRNEQFF. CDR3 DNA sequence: TGTGCCAGTAGTGCCACTAGGAATGAGCAGTTCTTC. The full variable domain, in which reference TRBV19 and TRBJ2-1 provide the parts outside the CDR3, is DGGITQSPKYLFRKEGQNVTLSCEQNLNHDAMYWYRQDPGQGLRLIYYSQIVNDFQKGDIAEGYSVSREKKESFPLTVTSAQKNPTAFYLCASSATRNEQFFGPGTRLTVL.

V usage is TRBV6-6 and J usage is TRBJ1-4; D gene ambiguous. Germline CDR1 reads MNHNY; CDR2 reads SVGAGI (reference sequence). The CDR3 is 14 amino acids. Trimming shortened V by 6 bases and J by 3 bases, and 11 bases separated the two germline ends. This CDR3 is CASRAVAANEKLFF. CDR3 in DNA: TGTGCCAGCAGGGCGGTGGCAGCTAATGAAAAACTGTTTTTT.

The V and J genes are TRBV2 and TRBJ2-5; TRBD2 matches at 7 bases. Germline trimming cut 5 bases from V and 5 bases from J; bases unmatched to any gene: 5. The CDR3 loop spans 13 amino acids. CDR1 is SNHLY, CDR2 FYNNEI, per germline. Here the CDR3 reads CASSYGLVETQYF. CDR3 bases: TGTGCCAGCAGTTACGGACTAGTTGAGACCCAGTACTTC.

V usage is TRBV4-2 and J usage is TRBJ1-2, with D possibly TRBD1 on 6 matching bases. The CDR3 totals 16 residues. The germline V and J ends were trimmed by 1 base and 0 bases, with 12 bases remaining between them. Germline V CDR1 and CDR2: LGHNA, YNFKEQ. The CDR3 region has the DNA TGTGCCAGCAGCCAAGCCGGGACATCAGCTAACTATGGCTACACCTTC. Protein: CASSQAGTSANYGYTF.

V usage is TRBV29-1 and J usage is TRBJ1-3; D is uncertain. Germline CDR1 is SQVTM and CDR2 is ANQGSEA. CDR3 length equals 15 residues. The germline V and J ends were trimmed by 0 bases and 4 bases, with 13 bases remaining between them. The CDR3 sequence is CSVEDPGIDGNTIYF. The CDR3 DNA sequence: TGCAGCGTTGAAGACCCCGGGATTGACGGAAACACCATATATTTT. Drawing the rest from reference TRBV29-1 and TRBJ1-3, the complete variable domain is SAVISQKPSRDICQRGTSLTIQCQVDSQVTMMFWYRQQPGQSLTLIATANQGSEATYESGFVIDKFPISRPNLTFSTLTVSNMSPEDSSIYLCSVEDPGIDGNTIYFGEGSWLTVV.

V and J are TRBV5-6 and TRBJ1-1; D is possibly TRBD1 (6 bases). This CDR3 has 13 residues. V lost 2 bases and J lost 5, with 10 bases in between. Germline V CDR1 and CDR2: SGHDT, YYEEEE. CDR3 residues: CASSLQGVTEAFF. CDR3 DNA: TGTGCCAGCAGCTTACAGGGAGTGACTGAAGCTTTCTTT.